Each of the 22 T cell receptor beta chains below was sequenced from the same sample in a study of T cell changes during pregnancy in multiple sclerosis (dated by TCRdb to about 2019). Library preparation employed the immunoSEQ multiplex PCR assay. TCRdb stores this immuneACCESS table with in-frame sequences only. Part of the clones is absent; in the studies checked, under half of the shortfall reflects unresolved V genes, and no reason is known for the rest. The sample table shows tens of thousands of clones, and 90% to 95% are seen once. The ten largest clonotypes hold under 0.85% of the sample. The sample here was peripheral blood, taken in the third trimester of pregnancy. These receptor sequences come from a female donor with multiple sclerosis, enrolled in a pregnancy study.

CDR3 loop: CASSQYWTGINTEAFF. DNA of the CDR3: TGCGCCAGCAGCCAATACTGGACAGGGATCAACACTGAAGCTTTCTTT. V and J are TRBV4-1 and TRBJ1-1; 8 bases are a match to TRBD1. CDR1 and CDR2 from the germline V gene are MGHRA and YSYEKL. The junction had 7 bases not matched to a gene; V was cut back by 2 bases and J by 2 bases. This CDR3 is built from 16 residues.

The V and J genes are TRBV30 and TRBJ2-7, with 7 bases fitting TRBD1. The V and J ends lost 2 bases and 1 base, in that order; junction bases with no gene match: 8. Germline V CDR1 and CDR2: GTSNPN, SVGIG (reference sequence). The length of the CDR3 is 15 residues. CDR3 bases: TGTGCCTGGAGTCCCTGGGACAGAAAGTCCTACGAGCAGTACTTC. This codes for CAWSPWDRKSYEQYF. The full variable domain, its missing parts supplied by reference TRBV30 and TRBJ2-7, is SQTIHQWPATLVQPVGSPLSLECTVEGTSNPNLYWYRQAAGRGLQLLFYSVGIGQISSEVPQNLSASRPQDRQFILSSKKLLLSDSGFYLCAWSPWDRKSYEQYFGPGTRLTVT.

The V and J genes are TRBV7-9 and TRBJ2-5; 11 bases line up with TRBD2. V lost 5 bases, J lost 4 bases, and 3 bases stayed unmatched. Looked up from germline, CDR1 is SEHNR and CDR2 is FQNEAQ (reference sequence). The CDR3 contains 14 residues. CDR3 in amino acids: CASSRGTSGETQYF. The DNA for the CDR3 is TGTGCCAGCAGCCGAGGGACTAGCGGAGAGACCCAGTACTTC.

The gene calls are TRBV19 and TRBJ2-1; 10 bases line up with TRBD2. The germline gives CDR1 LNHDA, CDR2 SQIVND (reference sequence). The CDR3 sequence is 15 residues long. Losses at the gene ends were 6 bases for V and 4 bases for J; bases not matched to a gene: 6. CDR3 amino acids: CASRKREGGYNEQFF. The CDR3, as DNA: TGTGCCAGTAGGAAGCGGGAGGGAGGGTACAATGAGCAGTTCTTC.

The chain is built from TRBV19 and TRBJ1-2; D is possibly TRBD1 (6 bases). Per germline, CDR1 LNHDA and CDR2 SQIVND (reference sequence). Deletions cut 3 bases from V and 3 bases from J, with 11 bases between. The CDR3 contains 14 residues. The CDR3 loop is CASSMTHRDYGYTF. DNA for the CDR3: TGTGCCAGTAGTATGACACACAGGGACTATGGCTACACCTTC.

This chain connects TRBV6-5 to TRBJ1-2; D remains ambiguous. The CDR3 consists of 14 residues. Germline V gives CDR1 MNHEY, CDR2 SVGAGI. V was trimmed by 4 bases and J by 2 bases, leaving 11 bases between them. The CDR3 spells CASSLQEANYGYTF. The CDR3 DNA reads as TGTGCCAGCAGTTTGCAGGAGGCAAACTATGGCTACACCTTC.

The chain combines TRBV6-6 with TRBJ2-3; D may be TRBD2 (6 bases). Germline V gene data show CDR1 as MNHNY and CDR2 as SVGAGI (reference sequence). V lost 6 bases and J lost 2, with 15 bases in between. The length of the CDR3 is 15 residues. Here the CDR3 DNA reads TGTGCCAGCAGATCAGACGGACTACCCACAGATACGCAGTATTTT. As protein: CASRSDGLPTDTQYF.

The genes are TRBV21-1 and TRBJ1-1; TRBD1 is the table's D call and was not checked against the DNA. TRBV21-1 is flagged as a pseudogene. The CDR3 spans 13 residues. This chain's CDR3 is CASSKVRTGEAFF. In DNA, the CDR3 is TGTGCCAGCAGCAAAGTCCGGACAGGTGAAGCTTTCTTT.

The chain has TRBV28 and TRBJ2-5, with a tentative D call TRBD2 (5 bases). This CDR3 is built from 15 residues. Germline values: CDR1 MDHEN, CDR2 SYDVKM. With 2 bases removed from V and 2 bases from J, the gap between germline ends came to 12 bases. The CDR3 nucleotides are TGTGCCAGCAGTTTAAAGAGGGTAGTACAAGAGACCCAGTACTTC. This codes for CASSLKRVVQETQYF.

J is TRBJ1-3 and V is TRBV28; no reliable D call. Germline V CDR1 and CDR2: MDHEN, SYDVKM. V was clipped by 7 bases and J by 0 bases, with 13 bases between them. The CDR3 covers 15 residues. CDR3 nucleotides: TGTGCCAGCACGCGTCTTTCAGGCTCTGGAAACACCATATATTTT. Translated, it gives CASTRLSGSGNTIYF.

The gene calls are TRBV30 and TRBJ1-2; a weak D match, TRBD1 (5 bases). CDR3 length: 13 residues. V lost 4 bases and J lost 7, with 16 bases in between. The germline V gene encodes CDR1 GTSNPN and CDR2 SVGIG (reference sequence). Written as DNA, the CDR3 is TGTGCCTGGACCCGGGGGGTTAGTACTGGCTACACCTTC. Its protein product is CAWTRGVSTGYTF.

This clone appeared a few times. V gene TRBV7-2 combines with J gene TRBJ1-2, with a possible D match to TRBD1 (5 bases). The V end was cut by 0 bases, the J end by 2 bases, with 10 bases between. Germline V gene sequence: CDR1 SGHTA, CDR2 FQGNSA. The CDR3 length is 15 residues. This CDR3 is CASSLAWGRNYGYTF. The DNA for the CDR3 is TGTGCCAGCAGCTTAGCGTGGGGGAGGAACTATGGCTACACCTTC.

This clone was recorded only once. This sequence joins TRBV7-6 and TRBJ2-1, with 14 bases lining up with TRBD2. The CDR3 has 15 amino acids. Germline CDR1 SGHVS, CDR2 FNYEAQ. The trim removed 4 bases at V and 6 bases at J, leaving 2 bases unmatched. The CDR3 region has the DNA TGTGCCAGCAGCTGGACTAGCGGGAGGCCCAATGAGCAGTTCTTC. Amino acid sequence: CASSWTSGRPNEQFF.

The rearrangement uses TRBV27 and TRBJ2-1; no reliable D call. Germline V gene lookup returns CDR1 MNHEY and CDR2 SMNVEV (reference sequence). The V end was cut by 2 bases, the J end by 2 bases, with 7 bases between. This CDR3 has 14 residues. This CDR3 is CASSLPDTYNEQFF. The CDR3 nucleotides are TGTGCCAGCAGTTTACCCGACACCTACAATGAGCAGTTCTTC.

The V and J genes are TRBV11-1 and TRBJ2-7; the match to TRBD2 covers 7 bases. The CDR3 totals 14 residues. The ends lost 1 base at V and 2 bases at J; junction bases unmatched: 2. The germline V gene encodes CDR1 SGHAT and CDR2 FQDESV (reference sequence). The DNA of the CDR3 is TGTGCCAGCAGCTTAGTTGGACTAGCCTACGAGCAGTACTTC. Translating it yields CASSLVGLAYEQYF.

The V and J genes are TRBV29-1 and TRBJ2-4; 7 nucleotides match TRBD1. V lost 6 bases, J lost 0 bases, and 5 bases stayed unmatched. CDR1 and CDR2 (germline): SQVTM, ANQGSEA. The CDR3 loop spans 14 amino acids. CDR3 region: CSVRGQLAKNIQYF. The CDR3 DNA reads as TGCAGCGTCAGGGGACAGCTAGCCAAAAACATTCAGTACTTC.

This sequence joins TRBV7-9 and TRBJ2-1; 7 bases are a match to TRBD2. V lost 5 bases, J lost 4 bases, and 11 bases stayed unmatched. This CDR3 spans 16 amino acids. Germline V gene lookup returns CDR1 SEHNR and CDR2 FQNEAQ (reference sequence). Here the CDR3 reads CASSLDGLDRYNEQFF. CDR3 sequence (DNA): TGTGCCAGCAGCCTGGACGGACTAGACCGTTACAATGAGCAGTTCTTC.

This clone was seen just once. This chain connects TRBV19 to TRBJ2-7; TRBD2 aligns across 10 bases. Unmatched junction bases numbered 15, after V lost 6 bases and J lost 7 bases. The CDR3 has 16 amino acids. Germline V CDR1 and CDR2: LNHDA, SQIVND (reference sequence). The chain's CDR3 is CASSQPRLAGVTEQYF. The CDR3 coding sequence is TGTGCCAGTAGCCAACCCCGCCTAGCGGGAGTAACTGAGCAGTACTTC.

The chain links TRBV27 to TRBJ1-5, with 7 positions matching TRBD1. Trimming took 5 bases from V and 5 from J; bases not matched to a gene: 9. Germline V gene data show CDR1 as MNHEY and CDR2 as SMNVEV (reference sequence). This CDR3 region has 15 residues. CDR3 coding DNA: TGTGCCAGCAGTGGAGTGACAGGGTCCGATCAGCCCCAGCATTTT. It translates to CASSGVTGSDQPQHF.

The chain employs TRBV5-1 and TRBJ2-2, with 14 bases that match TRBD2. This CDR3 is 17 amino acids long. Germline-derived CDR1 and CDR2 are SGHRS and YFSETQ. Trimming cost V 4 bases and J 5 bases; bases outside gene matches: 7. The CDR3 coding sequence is TGCGCCAGCAGCACGGGACTAGCGGGAGTAAATACCGGGGAGCTGTTTTTT. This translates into CASSTGLAGVNTGELFF.

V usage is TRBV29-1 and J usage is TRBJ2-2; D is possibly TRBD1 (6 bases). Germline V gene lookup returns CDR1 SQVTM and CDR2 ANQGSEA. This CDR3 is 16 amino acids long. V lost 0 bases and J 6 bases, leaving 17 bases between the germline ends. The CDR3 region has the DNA TGCAGCGTTGAAGATCGCAGGGGAAACGCTGCCGGGGAGCTGTTTTTT. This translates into CSVEDRRGNAAGELFF.

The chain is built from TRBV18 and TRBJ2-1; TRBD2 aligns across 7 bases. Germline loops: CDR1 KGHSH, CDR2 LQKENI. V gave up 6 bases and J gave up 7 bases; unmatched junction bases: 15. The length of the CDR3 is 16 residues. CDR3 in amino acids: CASSHGNRIGGNEQFF. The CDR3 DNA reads TGTGCCAGCTCGCACGGAAACCGGATCGGGGGGAATGAGCAGTTCTTC.